This T cell receptor beta chain comes out of a study of T cell responses to AZD1222 COVID-19 vaccine. Study outcomes and limitations: The peak T cell response came first, and repertoires were sampled only after it. Just a handful of people given AZD1222 tested seropositive at baseline.

Libraries were prepared by immunoSEQ multiplex PCR; TCRdb keeps only in-frame clonotypes and omits some of them. The table has roughly 100,000 clones, 84% seen once; the top ten hold around 15%. Germline V gene data show CDR1 as LNHNV and CDR2 as YYDKDF (reference sequence). V dropped 0 bases and J dropped 4 bases, with 1 base sitting between them. CDR3 length: 12 residues. As regards this clone: Its antigen is unidentified.

The sequences come from peripheral blood, collected on day 0 of AZD1222 vaccination. The sequence was collected from an adult in good health. The chain uses TRBV15 and TRBJ1-3; D ambiguous. The CDR3 loop reads CATSREGNTIYF. CDR3 DNA: TGTGCCACCAGCAGAGAGGGAAACACCATATATTTT.